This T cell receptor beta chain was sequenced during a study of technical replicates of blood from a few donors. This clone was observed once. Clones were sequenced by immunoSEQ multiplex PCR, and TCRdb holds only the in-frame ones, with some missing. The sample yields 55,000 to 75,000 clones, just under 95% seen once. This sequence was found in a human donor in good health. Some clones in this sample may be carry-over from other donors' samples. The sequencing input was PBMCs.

The DNA for the CDR3 is TGCGCCAGCAGCCCGGGACTAGCGGGATACAATGAGCAGTTCTTC. Its protein product is CASSPGLAGYNEQFF. This chain uses TRBV5-1 with TRBJ2-1; 13 nucleotides match TRBD2. The length of the CDR3 is 15 residues. From germline, CDR1 is SGHRS and CDR2 YFSETQ. Losses at the gene ends were 4 bases for V and 4 bases for J; bases not matched to a gene: 2.